A single T cell receptor (beta chain) is shown here with its context. Produced via immunoSEQ multiplex PCR; TCRdb's table is partial and in-frame only. The sample has 71,000 or so clones; about 89% are singletons. These data come from a study of OX40 agonist ivuxolimab in advanced cancers. There are 13 residues in the CDR3. Germline CDR1 and CDR2: GTSNPN and SVGIG (reference sequence). Trimming took 1 base from V and 3 from J, leaving 9 bases between them. This TCR was recovered from an adult with an advanced solid tumor such as melanoma, head and neck, liver or kidney cancer. The sample here was CD4+ or CD8+ T cells sorted from blood, taken in a trial of the OX40 agonist ivuxolimab. This chain links TRBV30 with TRBJ1-2; weak D call: TRBD1 (5 bases). CDR3 DNA: TGTGCCTGGAGTGAGGGCAGGGACTATGGCTACACCTTC. Translated, it gives CAWSEGRDYGYTF.